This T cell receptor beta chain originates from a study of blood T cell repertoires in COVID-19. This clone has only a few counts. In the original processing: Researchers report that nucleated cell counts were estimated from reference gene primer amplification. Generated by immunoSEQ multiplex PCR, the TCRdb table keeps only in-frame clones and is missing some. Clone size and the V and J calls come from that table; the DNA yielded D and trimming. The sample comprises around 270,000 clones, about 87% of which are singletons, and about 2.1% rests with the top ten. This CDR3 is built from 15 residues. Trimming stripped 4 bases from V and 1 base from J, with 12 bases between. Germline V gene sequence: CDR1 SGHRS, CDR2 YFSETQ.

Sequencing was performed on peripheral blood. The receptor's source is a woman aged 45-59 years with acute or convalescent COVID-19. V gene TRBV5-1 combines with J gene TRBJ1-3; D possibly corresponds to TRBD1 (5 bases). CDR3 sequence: CASSQGPPSGNTIYF. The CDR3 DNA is TGCGCCAGCAGCCAGGGCCCTCCTTCTGGAAACACCATATATTTT.